Here is one T cell receptor (beta chain) with its context. This entry is derived from a study of blood T cell repertoires in COVID-19. Study-wide background: Samples representing acute and convalescent COVID-19 were sourced from the United States, Italy and Spain. PBMCs, B-cell-depleted T cells, or T cells provided the cDNA or gDNA that made up the material.

This table comes from immunoSEQ multiplex PCR, and its TCRdb copy is limited to in-frame clones, with some not included. Counted here are about 58,000 clones, more than 75% occurring once; the ten biggest clones make up roughly 4.8%. The trim removed 5 bases at V and 7 bases at J, leaving 8 bases unmatched. Germline assignment: CDR1 SGHNT and CDR2 YENEEA. The CDR3 loop spans 15 amino acids. The TCR comes from a man aged 40-55 years with active COVID-19. Sequencing was carried out using peripheral blood. The chain joins TRBV11-3 to TRBJ1-2; 12 nucleotides agree with TRBD1. Here the CDR3 reads CASSTPGTGGFGYTF. The CDR3 bases are TGTGCCAGCAGCACTCCCGGGACAGGGGGCTTTGGCTACACCTTC.